The next 27 T cell receptor beta chains were all read from a single sample in a study of blood T cell repertoires in COVID-19. Generated by immunoSEQ multiplex PCR, the TCRdb table keeps only in-frame clones and is missing some. The profile shows under 200,000 clones, roughly 81% of them singletons. The sample comprised peripheral blood. The receptor source for this set is a woman in her forties or fifties with COVID-19, enrolled during active disease.

This clone was seen a single time. The chain is built from TRBV4-1 and TRBJ1-3; D is ambiguous. The V gene's germline CDR1 is MGHRA and CDR2 YSYEKL. This CDR3 spans 13 amino acids. V was pared by 1 base and J by 4 bases, with 5 bases between. The chain's CDR3 is CASSQVVGNTIYF. As DNA, the CDR3 is TGCGCCAGCAGCCAAGTAGTAGGAAACACCATATATTTT.

V usage is TRBV6-5 and J usage is TRBJ1-4, with a possible D match to TRBD1 (5 bases). The germline V gene encodes CDR1 MNHEY and CDR2 SVGAGI. The V end was cut by 2 bases, the J end by 8 bases, with 9 bases between. This CDR3 is built from 13 residues. The DNA for the CDR3 is TGTGCCAGCAGTTACAGGGGTATGGAAAAACTGTTTTTT. It yields the protein CASSYRGMEKLFF.

The chain links TRBV11-2 to TRBJ1-1, with TRBD1 matching 7 bases. The CDR3 spans 14 residues. Losses at the gene ends were 4 bases for V and 7 bases for J; bases not matched to a gene: 9. CDR1 is SGHAT, CDR2 FQNNGV, per germline. CDR3 nucleotide sequence: TGTGCCAGCAGCTACTACAGGGGTTTGGGTGAAGCTTTCTTT. It translates to CASSYYRGLGEAFF. The complete variable domain, with remaining parts taken from reference TRBV11-2 and TRBJ1-1, reads EAGVAQSPRYKIIEKRQSVAFWCNPISGHATLYWYQQILGQGPKLLIQFQNNGVVDDSQLPKDRFSAERLKGVDSTLKIQPAKLEDSAVYLCASSYYRGLGEAFFGQGTRLTVV.

The CDR3 DNA reads as TGCGCCAGCAGCTCAAGGGACAGGAACACTGAAGCTTTCTTT. Translated, it gives CASSSRDRNTEAFF. The rearrangement joins TRBV5-1 to TRBJ1-1; TRBD1 matches at 7 bases. V lost 3 bases, J lost 1 base, and 3 bases stayed unmatched. CDR1 is SGHRS, CDR2 YFSETQ, per germline. This CDR3 region has 14 residues.

This sequence joins TRBV3-1 (or the pseudogene TRBV3-2) and TRBJ2-1; TRBD2 matches at 8 bases. The CDR3 runs 15 residues. Trimming removed 3 bases from V and 7 bases from J; junction bases left unmatched: 8. Germline CDR1 reads LGHDT; CDR2 reads YNNKEL (reference sequence). The CDR3 DNA reads as TGTGCCAGCAGCCAGACTAGCGTTCCTCTTAATGAGCAGTTCTTC. It encodes CASSQTSVPLNEQFF.

The sample holds one count of this clone. J is TRBJ2-7 and V is TRBV18; 9 nucleotides match TRBD1. Looked up from germline, CDR1 is KGHSH and CDR2 is LQKENI. After removal of 3 bases from V and 4 bases from J, the junction contained 4 bases not matched to a gene. The CDR3 totals 14 residues. CDR3 loop: CASSPGTGFYEQYF. DNA for the CDR3: TGTGCCAGCTCACCCGGGACAGGGTTTTACGAGCAGTACTTC. Supplemented by reference TRBV18 and TRBJ2-7, the full variable domain reads NAGVMQNPRHLVRRRGQEARLRCSPMKGHSHVYWYRQLPEEGLKFMVYLQKENIIDESGMPKERFSAEFPKEGPSILRIQQVVRGDSAAYFCASSPGTGFYEQYFGPGTRLTVT.

The chain has TRBV6-6 and TRBJ2-7; 7 nucleotides line up with TRBD1. The J segment lost 5 bases and the V segment lost 8 bases, leaving 12 bases of the junction unmatched. Germline V gene sequence: CDR1 MNHNY, CDR2 SVGAGI (reference sequence). The CDR3 is 14 residues long. This chain's CDR3 is CASSKGLTGNEQYF. The CDR3 nucleotides are TGTGCCAGCTCAAAGGGGCTGACAGGGAACGAGCAGTACTTC.

The chain recombines TRBV29-1 with TRBJ2-5; D gene uncertain. CDR1 and CDR2 (germline): SQVTM, ANQGSEA. V was pared by 4 bases and J by 5 bases, with 11 bases between. The CDR3 extends over 12 amino acids. The CDR3 nucleotides are TGCAGCGTTGCCTTCCTAGTTGAGACCCAGTACTTC. Amino acid sequence: CSVAFLVETQYF. The entire variable domain, with the rest obtained from reference TRBV29-1 and TRBJ2-5, is as follows: SAVISQKPSRDICQRGTSLTIQCQVDSQVTMMFWYRQQPGQSLTLIATANQGSEATYESGFVIDKFPISRPNLTFSTLTVSNMSPEDSSIYLCSVAFLVETQYFGPGTRLLVL.

The gene calls are TRBV6-5 and TRBJ1-2, with 8 nucleotides matching TRBD1. V was pared by 4 bases and J by 6 bases, with 10 bases of the junction left unmatched. Germline loops: CDR1 MNHEY, CDR2 SVGAGI. CDR3 size: 15 residues. The CDR3 is CASSSTGGTVHGYTF. The CDR3 nucleotides are TGTGCCAGCAGTTCAACAGGGGGTACTGTTCATGGCTACACCTTC.

This chain links TRBV7-9 with TRBJ1-2, with D tentatively TRBD1 (5 bases). Trimming took 6 bases from V and 4 from J, leaving 15 bases between them. The CDR3 runs 14 residues. The germline V gene has CDR1 SEHNR and CDR2 FQNEAQ (reference sequence). The CDR3 coding sequence is TGTGCCAGCAGTCTAAGGACATTGAGCTATGGCTACACCTTC. It specifies CASSLRTLSYGYTF.

The gene calls are TRBV19 and TRBJ1-1, with D unclear. CDR1 and CDR2 (germline): LNHDA, SQIVND (reference sequence). Trimming removed 3 bases at V and 4 bases at J, with 12 bases between. This CDR3 is built from 14 residues. The CDR3 coding sequence is TGTGCCAGTAGTATTGTTCAGTCGGGCACTGAAGCTTTCTTT. This encodes CASSIVQSGTEAFF.

V is TRBV7-8 and J is TRBJ2-7; D may be TRBD1 (6 bases). Deletions cut 1 base from V and 6 bases from J, with 22 bases between. Germline V gene lookup returns CDR1 SGHVS and CDR2 FQNEAQ. The CDR3 runs 17 residues. The CDR3 loop is CASSLGMRSRGLPEQYF. The CDR3 nucleotides are TGTGCCAGCAGCTTAGGAATGCGTAGCAGGGGCTTGCCCGAGCAGTACTTC.

This chain uses TRBV30 with TRBJ1-1, with no clear D. V was shortened by 3 bases and J by 6 bases, with 8 bases between the two germline ends. CDR1 is GTSNPN and CDR2 is SVGIG in the germline V gene (reference sequence). CDR3 length: 11 residues. The DNA for the CDR3 is TGTGCCTGGAGGCTCTACGCTGAAGCTTTCTTT. Protein: CAWRLYAEAFF.

This clone was picked up one time. The rearrangement joins TRBV6-6 to TRBJ1-3; the D is unclear. The CDR3 consists of 16 residues. In germline, CDR1 is MNHNY, CDR2 SVGAGI (reference sequence). Trimming took off 0 bases at V and 4 bases at J, with 13 bases between the two ends. The CDR3 DNA follows: TGTGCCAGCAGTTACTCTGACACATCTCCGGGAAACACCATATATTTT. Protein sequence: CASSYSDTSPGNTIYF.

V is TRBV3-1 (or the pseudogene TRBV3-2) and J is TRBJ2-2, with D perhaps TRBD2 (6 bases). CDR3 length: 14 residues. Between the trimmed V and J ends, which lost 3 bases and 1 base, there was a span of 6 bases. In germline, CDR1 is LGHDT, CDR2 YNNKEL (reference sequence). The CDR3 DNA follows: TGTGCCAGCAGCCACGGGGGGAACACCGGGGAGCTGTTTTTT. Translation gives CASSHGGNTGELFF.

The rearrangement uses TRBV18 and TRBJ2-1; 7 nucleotides line up with TRBD1. The CDR3 extends over 13 amino acids. Trimming removed 3 bases from V and 5 bases from J; junction bases left unmatched: 1. CDR1 and CDR2 (germline): KGHSH, LQKENI. CDR3 sequence: CASSPGTDNEQFF. The CDR3 DNA reads as TGTGCCAGCTCACCCGGGACAGACAATGAGCAGTTCTTC.

This chain uses TRBV9 with TRBJ2-1; D is perhaps TRBD2 (6 bases). From germline, CDR1 is SGDLS and CDR2 YYNGEE. This CDR3 region has 15 residues. Trimming shortened V by 4 bases and J by 7 bases, and 18 bases separated the two germline ends. The CDR3 sequence is CASSSRAGMGNEQFF. The CDR3 region has the DNA TGTGCCAGCAGCTCTCGAGCGGGTATGGGGAATGAGCAGTTCTTC.

This chain links TRBV30 with TRBJ1-4; D is unclear. Trimming shortened V by 2 bases and J by 5 bases, and 3 bases separated the two germline ends. The CDR3 is 11 amino acids. From germline, CDR1 is GTSNPN and CDR2 SVGIG (reference sequence). CDR3 nucleotides: TGTGCCTGGAGTTTAAATGAAAAACTGTTTTTT. It codes for CAWSLNEKLFF.

This chain uses TRBV7-3 with TRBJ2-2; D uncertain. CDR3 length: 12 residues. Looked up from germline, CDR1 is SGHTA and CDR2 is FQGTGA. Trimming removed 5 bases from V and 4 bases from J, with 5 bases in between. CDR3 residues: CASSPSTGELFF. Here the CDR3 DNA reads TGTGCCAGCAGCCCCAGCACCGGGGAGCTGTTTTTT. The variable domain in full, completed from reference TRBV7-3 and TRBJ2-2, reads GAGVSQTPSNKVTEKGKYVELRCDPISGHTALYWYRQSLGQGPEFLIYFQGTGAADDSGLPNDRFFAVRPEGSVSTLKIQRTERGDSAVYLCASSPSTGELFFGEGSRLTVL.

Note on this clone: This CDR3 is also generated by other DNA sequences in the sample. CDR3 sequence: CASSPGTGNTEAFF. Written as DNA, the CDR3 is TGTGCCAGCAGCCCCGGGACAGGGAACACTGAAGCTTTCTTT. The rearrangement joins TRBV27 to TRBJ1-1, with 8 bases that match TRBD1. CDR1 MNHEY and CDR2 SMNVEV come from the germline V gene (reference sequence). The CDR3 extends over 14 amino acids. V lost 6 bases and J lost 1; bases outside the gene matches: 4.

This clone was detected only once. This sequence joins TRBV28 and TRBJ1-4; 7 nucleotides agree with TRBD1. The ends lost 2 bases at V and 0 bases at J; junction bases unmatched: 0. This CDR3 has 15 residues. Germline CDR1 reads MDHEN; CDR2 reads SYDVKM. CDR3: CASSLGTATNEKLFF. DNA for the CDR3: TGTGCCAGCAGTTTAGGGACAGCAACTAATGAAAAACTGTTTTTT.

V gene TRBV6-5 combines with J gene TRBJ2-5; TRBD2 aligns across 7 bases. The J segment lost 4 bases and the V segment lost 7 bases, leaving 9 bases of the junction unmatched. Per the germline V gene, CDR1 is MNHEY and CDR2 is SVGAGI. This CDR3 region has 14 residues. In DNA form, the CDR3 reads TGTGCCAGCACCAAAAGCGGGGCGGGAGAGACCCAGTACTTC. Encoded protein: CASTKSGAGETQYF.

The chain couples TRBV5-3 to TRBJ2-2, with D possibly TRBD1 on 5 matching bases. TRBV5-3 is an ORF for which the function is uncertain. The CDR3 totals 13 residues. V lost 3 bases to trimming and J lost 5 bases, with 8 bases between them. Here the CDR3 DNA reads TGTGCCAGAAGCTCCAGGGTGACCGGGGAGCTGTTTTTT. This translates into CARSSRVTGELFF.

This chain links TRBV7-8 with TRBJ1-1; unclear D gene. V lost 0 bases and J lost 4, with 9 bases in between. The CDR3 sequence is 14 residues long. Germline V gene sequence: CDR1 SGHVS, CDR2 FQNEAQ. The DNA of the CDR3 is TGTGCCAGCAGCTTAGCCACGGCGGGCACTGAAGCTTTCTTT. This gives the protein CASSLATAGTEAFF.

This sequence joins TRBV7-8 and TRBJ2-7, with 8 nucleotides matching TRBD1. The junction had 4 bases not matched to a gene; V was cut back by 1 base and J by 2 bases. CDR1 is SGHVS and CDR2 is FQNEAQ in the germline V gene. The CDR3 extends over 15 amino acids. CDR3 bases: TGTGCCAGCAGCTTAGGCGGGACAGGTGCCTACGAGCAGTACTTC. Protein sequence: CASSLGGTGAYEQYF.

In nucleotides, the CDR3 is TGTGCCAGCAGTAGGCAGCCGGGTGTGAACACTGAAGCTTTCTTT. Translating it yields CASSRQPGVNTEAFF. The chain joins TRBV6-5 to TRBJ1-1; D is undetermined. V lost 5 bases, J lost 0 bases, and 13 bases lay in between. In germline, CDR1 is MNHEY, CDR2 SVGAGI. The CDR3 extends over 15 amino acids.

The chain combines TRBV5-5 with TRBJ1-6; D ambiguous. The CDR3 loop spans 14 amino acids. Between the trimmed V and J ends, which lost 5 bases and 2 bases, there was a span of 8 bases. The germline V gene encodes CDR1 SGHKS and CDR2 YYEKEE (reference sequence). This CDR3 reads CASRAGTYNSPLHF. CDR3 DNA sequence: TGTGCCAGCAGGGCGGGGACCTATAATTCACCCCTCCACTTT.